This T cell receptor (beta chain) stems from a study of T-cell reconstitution after alpha-beta-depleted transplantation in children. Unique molecular identifiers were incorporated into the prepared TCRbeta library. A single record per CDR3 protein comes from TCRdb applying MiXCR to the PCR reads. Altogether hundreds of thousands of distinct CDR3 sequences are present, roughly 17% being singletons, with the ten largest covering 1.1%. CDR3 size: 14 residues. Trimming stripped 2 bases from V and 0 bases from J, with 11 bases between. Looked up from germline, CDR1 is DFQATT and CDR2 is SNEGSKA (reference sequence). This clonotype was seen many times.

The TCR was taken from a human donor who donated a stem cell graft to a child with acute myeloid leukemia. Sequencing was performed on PBMCs from the stem cell graft donor, taken from the stem cell graft. This chain connects TRBV20-1 to TRBJ2-7, with D unclear. The CDR3 sequence: CSARTRRSSYEQYV. The CDR3 nucleotides are TGCAGTGCTAGAACGCGGCGGAGCTCCTACGAGCAGTACGTC.